Sequencing of this TCR beta chain was carried out in a study of human T cells and chemical hapten exposure. Overall study context: For sensitization, 2% DPC was applied to a roughly 2 cm by roughly 2 cm patch of upper inner arm skin.

Time point: pre-sensitization, week 0. Treatment given: therapeutic diphenylcyclopropenone sensitization with weekly scalp DPC. The authors extracted total RNA from unfractionated whole blood. Study-level results: Healthy people's immune response may differ from that of the donors, who had alopecia.

This clonotype has a count of ten or more. Its cognate antigen is unknown. This CDR3 comprises 15 residues. Germline CDR1 is SEHNR and CDR2 is FQNEAQ (reference sequence). Trimming stripped 5 bases from V and 0 bases from J, with 12 bases between. TCRdb used MiXCR to reprocess the RACE reads, holding one entry per CDR3 protein. The sample has 300,000 to 450,000 distinct CDR3 sequences, more than 4.5% seen once; the top ten hold 2% to 3%. This material consisted of whole blood, taken in connection with sensitization to the hapten diphenylcyclopropenone (DPC). The gene calls are TRBV7-9 and TRBJ2-3; the D gene is possibly TRBD1 (5 bases). This clonotype was sampled from a woman in her 50s with alopecia areata. Some clones in this sample may be carry-over from other donors' samples. CDR3 sequence (DNA): TGTGCCAGCAGCCCTGGACATGCTAGCACAGATACGCAGTATTTT. Translating it yields CASSPGHASTDTQYF.